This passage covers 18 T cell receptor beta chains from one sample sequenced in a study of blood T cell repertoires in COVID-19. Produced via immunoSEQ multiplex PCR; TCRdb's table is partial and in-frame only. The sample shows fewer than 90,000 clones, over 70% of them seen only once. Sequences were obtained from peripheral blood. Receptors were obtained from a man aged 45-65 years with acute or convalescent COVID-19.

For the CDR3, the DNA is TGTGCCAGCAGTCTTGTAGCGGGGGGCGGCTCTGAGCAGTTCTTC. Protein sequence: CASSLVAGGGSEQFF. The chain has TRBV7-3 and TRBJ2-1; 10 nucleotides line up with TRBD2. The germline V gene encodes CDR1 SGHTA and CDR2 FQGTGA. J was trimmed by 9 bases and V by 6 bases; bases with no gene match: 11. The CDR3 spans 15 residues.

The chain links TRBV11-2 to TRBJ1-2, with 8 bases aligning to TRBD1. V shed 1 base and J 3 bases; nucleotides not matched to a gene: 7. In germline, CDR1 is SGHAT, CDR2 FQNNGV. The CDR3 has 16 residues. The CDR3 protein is CASSLGRGQGDYGYTF. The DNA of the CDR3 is TGTGCCAGCAGCTTAGGCCGAGGACAGGGTGACTATGGCTACACCTTC. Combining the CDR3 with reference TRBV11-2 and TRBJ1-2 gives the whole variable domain EAGVAQSPRYKIIEKRQSVAFWCNPISGHATLYWYQQILGQGPKLLIQFQNNGVVDDSQLPKDRFSAERLKGVDSTLKIQPAKLEDSAVYLCASSLGRGQGDYGYTFGSGTRLTVV.

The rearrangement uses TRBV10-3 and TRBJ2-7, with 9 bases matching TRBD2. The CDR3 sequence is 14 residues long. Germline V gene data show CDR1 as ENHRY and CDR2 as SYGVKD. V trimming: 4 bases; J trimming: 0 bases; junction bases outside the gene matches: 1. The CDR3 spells CAISGAGGSYEQYF. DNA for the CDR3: TGTGCCATCAGTGGAGCGGGAGGCTCCTACGAGCAGTACTTC.

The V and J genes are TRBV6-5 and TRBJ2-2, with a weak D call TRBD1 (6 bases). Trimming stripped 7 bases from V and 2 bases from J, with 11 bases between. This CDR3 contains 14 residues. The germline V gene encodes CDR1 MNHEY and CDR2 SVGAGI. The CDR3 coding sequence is TGTGCCAGCAACGGACAGCTAAACACCGGGGAGCTGTTTTTT. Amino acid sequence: CASNGQLNTGELFF.

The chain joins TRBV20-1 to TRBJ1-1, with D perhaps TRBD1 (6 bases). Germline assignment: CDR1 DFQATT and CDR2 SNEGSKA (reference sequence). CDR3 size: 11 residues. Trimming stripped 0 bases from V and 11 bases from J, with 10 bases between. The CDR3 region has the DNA TGCAGTGCTAGAGATCGGGGGGCGGCTTTCTTT. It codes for CSARDRGAAFF.

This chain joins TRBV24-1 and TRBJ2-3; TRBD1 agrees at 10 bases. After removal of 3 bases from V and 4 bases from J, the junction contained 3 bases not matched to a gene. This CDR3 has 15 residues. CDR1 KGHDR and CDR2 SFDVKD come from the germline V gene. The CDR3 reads CATSDETGGADTQYF. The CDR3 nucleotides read TGTGCCACCAGTGATGAGACAGGGGGCGCAGATACGCAGTATTTT.

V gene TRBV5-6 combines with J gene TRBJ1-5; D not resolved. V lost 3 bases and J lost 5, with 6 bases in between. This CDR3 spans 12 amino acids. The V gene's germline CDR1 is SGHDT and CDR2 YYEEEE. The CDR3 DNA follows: TGTGCCAGCAGCTCCCCTTATCAGCCCCAGCATTTT. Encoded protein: CASSSPYQPQHF.

The DNA for the CDR3 is TGTGCCAGCAGTTTAGTGGGGCTGCAAGCTTTCTTT. This gives the protein CASSLVGLQAFF. This chain joins TRBV6-2 or TRBV6-3 and TRBJ1-1, with a possible D match to TRBD1 (5 bases). CDR3 size: 12 residues. Germline CDR1 and CDR2: MNHEY and SVGEGT. V was trimmed by 4 bases and J by 9 bases, leaving 12 bases between them.

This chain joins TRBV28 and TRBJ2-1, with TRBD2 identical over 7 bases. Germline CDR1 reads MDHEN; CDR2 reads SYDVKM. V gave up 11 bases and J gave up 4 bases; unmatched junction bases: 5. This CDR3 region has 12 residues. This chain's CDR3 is CAHGTTYNEQFF. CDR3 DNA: TGTGCCCACGGGACTACGTACAATGAGCAGTTCTTC. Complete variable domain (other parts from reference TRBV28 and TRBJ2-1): DVKVTQSSRYLVKRTGEKVFLECVQDMDHENMFWYRQDPGLGLRLIYFSYDVKMKEKGDIPEGYSVSREKKERFSLILESASTNQTSMYLCAHGTTYNEQFFGPGTRLTVL.

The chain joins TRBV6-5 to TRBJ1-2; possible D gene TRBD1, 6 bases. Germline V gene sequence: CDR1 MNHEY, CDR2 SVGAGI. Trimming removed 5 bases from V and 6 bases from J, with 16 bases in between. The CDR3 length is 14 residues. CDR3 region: CASSLQGGGDGYTF. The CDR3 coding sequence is TGTGCCAGCAGTCTCCAAGGGGGGGGCGATGGCTACACCTTC.

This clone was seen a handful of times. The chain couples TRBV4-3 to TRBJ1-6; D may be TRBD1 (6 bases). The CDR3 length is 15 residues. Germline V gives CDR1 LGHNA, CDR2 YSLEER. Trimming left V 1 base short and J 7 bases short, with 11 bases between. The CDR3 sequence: CASSQAAGTNSPLHF. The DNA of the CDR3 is TGCGCCAGCAGCCAAGCGGCAGGGACAAATTCACCCCTCCACTTT.

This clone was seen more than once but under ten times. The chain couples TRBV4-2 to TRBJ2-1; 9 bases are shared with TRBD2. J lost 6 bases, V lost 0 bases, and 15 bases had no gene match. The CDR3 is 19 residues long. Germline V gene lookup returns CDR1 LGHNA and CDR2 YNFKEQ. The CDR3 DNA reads TGTGCCAGCAGCCAAGACGAGGGTGGAGGTCTAGCGGGAACCAATGAGCAGTTCTTC. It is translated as CASSQDEGGGLAGTNEQFF.

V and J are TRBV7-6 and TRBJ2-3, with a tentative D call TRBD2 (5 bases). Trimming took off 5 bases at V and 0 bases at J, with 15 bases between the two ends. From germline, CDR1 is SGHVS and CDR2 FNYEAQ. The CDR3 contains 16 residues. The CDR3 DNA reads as TGTGCCAGCAGCCAACTCACGGGGTCTAGCACAGATACGCAGTATTTT. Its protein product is CASSQLTGSSTDTQYF.

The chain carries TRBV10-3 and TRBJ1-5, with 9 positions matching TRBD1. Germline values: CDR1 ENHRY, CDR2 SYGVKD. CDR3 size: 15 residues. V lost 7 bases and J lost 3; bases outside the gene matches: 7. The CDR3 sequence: CAIKSGQGNNQPQHF. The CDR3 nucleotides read TGTGCCATCAAATCGGGACAGGGTAACAATCAGCCCCAGCATTTT.

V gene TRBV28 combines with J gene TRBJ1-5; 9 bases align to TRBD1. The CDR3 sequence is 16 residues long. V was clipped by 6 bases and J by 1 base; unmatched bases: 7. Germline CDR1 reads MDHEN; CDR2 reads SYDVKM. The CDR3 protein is CASRSTGGLSNQPQHF. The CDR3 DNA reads TGTGCCAGCAGATCGACAGGGGGTTTGAGCAATCAGCCCCAGCATTTT. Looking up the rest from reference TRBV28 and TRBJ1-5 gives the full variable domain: DVKVTQSSRYLVKRTGEKVFLECVQDMDHENMFWYRQDPGLGLRLIYFSYDVKMKEKGDIPEGYSVSREKKERFSLILESASTNQTSMYLCASRSTGGLSNQPQHFGDGTRLSIL.

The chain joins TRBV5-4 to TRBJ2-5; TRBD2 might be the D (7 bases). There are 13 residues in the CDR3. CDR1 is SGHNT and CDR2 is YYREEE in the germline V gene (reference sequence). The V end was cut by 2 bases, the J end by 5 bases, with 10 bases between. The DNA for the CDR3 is TGTGCCAGCAGCTTTAAGGGGGGGGAGACCCAGTACTTC. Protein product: CASSFKGGETQYF.

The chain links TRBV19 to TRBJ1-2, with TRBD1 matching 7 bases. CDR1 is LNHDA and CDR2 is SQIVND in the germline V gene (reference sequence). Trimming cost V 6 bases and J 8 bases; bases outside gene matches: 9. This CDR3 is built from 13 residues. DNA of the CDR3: TGTGCCAGTAGAAAGTCCGGGACAGACGGCTACACCTTC. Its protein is CASRKSGTDGYTF. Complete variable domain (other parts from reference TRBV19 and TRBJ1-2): DGGITQSPKYLFRKEGQNVTLSCEQNLNHDAMYWYRQDPGQGLRLIYYSQIVNDFQKGDIAEGYSVSREKKESFPLTVTSAQKNPTAFYLCASRKSGTDGYTFGSGTRLTVV.

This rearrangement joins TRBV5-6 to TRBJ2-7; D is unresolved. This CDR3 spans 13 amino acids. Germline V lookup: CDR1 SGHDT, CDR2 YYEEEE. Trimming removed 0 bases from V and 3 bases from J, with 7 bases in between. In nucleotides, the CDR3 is TGTGCCAGCAGCTTGGTGCAGGTCTACGAGCAGTACTTC. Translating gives CASSLVQVYEQYF. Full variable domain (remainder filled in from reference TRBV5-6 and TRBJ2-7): DAGVTQSPTHLIKTRGQQVTLRCSPKSGHDTVSWYQQALGQGPQFIFQYYEEEERQRGNFPDRFSGHQFPNYSSELNVNALLLGDSALYLCASSLVQVYEQYFGPGTRLTVT.